What follows describes a single T cell receptor (beta chain). This clonotype was seen a few times. The antigen it binds to is not known. No qualities accompany the bases; no much larger clone lies one base away. Relative to germline, V is missing 1 base and J is missing 1 base, with 1 base of the junction outside any gene match. From its cysteine to its phenylalanine, the CDR3 spans 16 amino acids. The only DNA kept is the CDR3, 48 bases in frame from the first base. In the germline V gene, CDR1 corresponds to SGHDN and CDR2 to FVKESK. This sample was included in a study of response to subunit inactivated influenza vaccine (dated by TCRdb to between 2018 and 2020). For the wider study: Deep quantitative profiling of the T cell receptor repertoire was used in the study to follow responses to a trivalent subunit inactivated influenza vaccine. The research as a whole found: The authors proposed that each seasonal influenza vaccination may bring in only a limited number of new T cells.

To prepare the library, RT-PCR was applied. The listed sequencing device is Illumina HiSeq 2500. TCRdb handled the public reads itself, with Q25 trimming in fastp and clone calling in MiXCR, and kept productive beta chains. Each record represents a unique CDR3 protein, reported with the most common genes and DNA among its rows. This sample lists about 310,000 distinct CDR3 sequences; less than 25% were detected once. Of the sample, 10% is held by the ten largest clones. The chain was built from TRBV14 and TRBJ2-2; a stretch of 9 junction bases matches TRBD2. The specimen was PBMCs from blood, collected less than 22 months after vaccination. This TCR was recovered from a man aged 45 to 75 who received an inactivated influenza vaccine. Donor details come from another sample of the same person, matched by shared clones. CDR3 loop: CASSQVLAGNTGELFF. The nucleotide sequence is given as TGTGCCAGCAGCCAAGTACTAGCGGGGAACACCGGGGAGCTGTTTTTT.